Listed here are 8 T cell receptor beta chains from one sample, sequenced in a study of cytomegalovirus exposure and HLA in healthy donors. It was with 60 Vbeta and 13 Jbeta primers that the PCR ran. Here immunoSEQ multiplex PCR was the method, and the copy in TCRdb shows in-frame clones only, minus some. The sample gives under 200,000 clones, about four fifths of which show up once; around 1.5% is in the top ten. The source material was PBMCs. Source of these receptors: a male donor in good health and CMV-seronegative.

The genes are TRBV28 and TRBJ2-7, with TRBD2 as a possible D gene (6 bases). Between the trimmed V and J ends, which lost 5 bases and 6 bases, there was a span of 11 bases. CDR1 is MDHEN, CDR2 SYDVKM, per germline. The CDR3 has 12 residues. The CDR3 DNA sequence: TGTGCCAGCAGTCCCCAACTAGCCGAGCAGTACTTC. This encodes CASSPQLAEQYF.

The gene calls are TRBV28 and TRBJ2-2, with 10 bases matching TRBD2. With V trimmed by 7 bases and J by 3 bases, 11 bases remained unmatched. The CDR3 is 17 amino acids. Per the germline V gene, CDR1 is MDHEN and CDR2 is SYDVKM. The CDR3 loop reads CASKRSSGSLYTGELFF. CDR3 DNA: TGTGCCAGCAAAAGATCTAGCGGGAGCCTTTACACCGGGGAGCTGTTTTTT.

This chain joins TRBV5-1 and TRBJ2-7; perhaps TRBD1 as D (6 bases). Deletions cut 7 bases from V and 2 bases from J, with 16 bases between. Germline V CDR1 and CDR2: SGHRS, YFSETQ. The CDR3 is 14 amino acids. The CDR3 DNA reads TGCGCCAGCGCGCTGGTCAGGGGAACCTACGAGCAGTACTTC. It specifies CASALVRGTYEQYF.

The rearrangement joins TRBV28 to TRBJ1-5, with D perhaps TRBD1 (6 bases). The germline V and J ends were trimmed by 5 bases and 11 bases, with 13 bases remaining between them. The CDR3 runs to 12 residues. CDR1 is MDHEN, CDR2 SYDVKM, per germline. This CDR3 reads CASSIQGLTQHF. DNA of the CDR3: TGTGCCAGCAGTATACAGGGTTTGACCCAGCATTTT.

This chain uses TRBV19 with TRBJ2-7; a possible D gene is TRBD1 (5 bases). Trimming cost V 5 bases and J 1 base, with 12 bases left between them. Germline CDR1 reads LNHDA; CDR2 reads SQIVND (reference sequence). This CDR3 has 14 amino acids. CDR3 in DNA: TGTGCCAGTAGTTCAATGGGGCAGTCCTACGAGCAGTACTTC. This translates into CASSSMGQSYEQYF.

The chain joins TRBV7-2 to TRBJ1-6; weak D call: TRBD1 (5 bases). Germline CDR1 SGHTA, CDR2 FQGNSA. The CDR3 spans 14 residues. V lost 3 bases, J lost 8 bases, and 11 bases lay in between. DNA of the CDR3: TGTGCCAGCAGCTTTAGACAGCCCGATTCACCCCTCCACTTT. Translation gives CASSFRQPDSPLHF.

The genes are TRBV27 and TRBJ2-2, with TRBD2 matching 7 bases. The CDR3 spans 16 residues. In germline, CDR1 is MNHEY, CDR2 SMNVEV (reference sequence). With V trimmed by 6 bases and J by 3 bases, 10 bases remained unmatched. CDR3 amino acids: CASRHASGAYTGELFF. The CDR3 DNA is TGTGCCAGCAGGCACGCTAGCGGAGCATACACCGGGGAGCTGTTTTTT.

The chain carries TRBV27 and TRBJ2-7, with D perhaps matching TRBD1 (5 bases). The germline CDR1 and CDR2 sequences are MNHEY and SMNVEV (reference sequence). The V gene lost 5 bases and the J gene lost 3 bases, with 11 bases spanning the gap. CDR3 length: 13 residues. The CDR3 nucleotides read TGTGCCAGCAGTATGACCAGGGACTACGAGCAGTACTTC. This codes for CASSMTRDYEQYF.